The subject of this entry is one T cell receptor beta chain. At one boundary the junction diverges from the germline segment, which might be a read error. The same CDR3 also results from other DNA sequences found in this sample. The CDR3 is 15 amino acids. In germline, CDR1 is SNHLY, CDR2 FYNNEI. The data belong to a study of T cells after somatic rescue of genetic block. The protocol was immunoSEQ multiplex PCR, while the TCRdb copy is restricted to in-frame clones and leaves out a portion. Counted here are 11,000 or so clones, 78% occurring once; the ten biggest clones make up 8% to 9.5%. The TCR originated in a boy between 10 and 17 years old. The sequencing input was peripheral blood mononuclear cells (PBMCs). This sequence joins TRBV2 and TRBJ1-4, with TRBD1 as a possible D gene (5 bases). CDR3 DNA: TGTGCCAGCAGTGCCGAGGGGTCCACTAATGAAAAACTGTTCTTT. It encodes CASSAEGSTNEKLFF.